This record concerns one TCR beta chain sequence. The clone's antigen remains unknown. Base qualities are not provided; no much larger clone lies one nucleotide away. The donors were healthy, HIV-negative adults with no recently reported acute infections or vaccinations. Only Caucasian adults living in Nashville, Tennessee, USA were represented among the donors. CD4+ T cells were enriched by magnetic negative selection; naive cells were then positively selected on CD45RA, and the negative fraction formed the memory subset. Blood was obtained by leukapheresis, after which PBMCs were separated by Ficoll-Histopaque density gradient centrifugation and cryopreserved in liquid nitrogen vapor phase. Analytical flow cytometry was used to check the purity and quantity of every magnetically sorted T cell population. From each sorted fraction, genomic DNA was isolated and quantified by UV absorbance on a Nanodrop 2000c.

The data were taken from a study of shared clonotypes between healthy human individuals (dated by TCRdb to the early 2020s). At the level of the whole study: Two women and a few men aged 18 to 49 years were included in the cohort. For each donor, CD4 naive and CD4 memory were each given three plates, CD8 naive was given two plates, and CD8 memory was given one plate. To estimate repertoire size and how much clonotypes are shared between individuals, the study performed deep sequencing of blood TCR repertoires from a few healthy adults. To increase sequencing depth and limit assay-specific biases, TCR repertoire library preparation and sequencing were carried out by different laboratories using diverse techniques. Between about 0.94 and 8.9 billion PBMCs per donor were obtained by leukapheresis. The investigation overall reported the following: Incomplete sequencing was indicated by rarefaction of sorted-subset datasets, despite the large sequencing depth. Sampling was limited to blood, and TCR repertoires in tissue likely differ from TCR repertoires in blood. Sharing across several donors was observed for around 5% of naive CD4, around 3.5% of naive CD8, roughly 2.3% of memory CD4, and over 0.3% of memory CD8 clonotypes. Compared with non-shared clonotypes, the clonotypes found in all four sorted-subset donors had higher generation probabilities. Pairwise subsampling indicated that sequencing depth was expected to affect the degree of clonotype sharing among donors. Estimated clonotype richness was generally larger for naive than for memory subsets. Because the study included a small number of donors, the genetic and exposure-history diversity represented was limited.

Using the deep immunoSEQ assay, TCR CDR3 regions were amplified from genomic DNA by multiplex PCR. Extracted genomic DNA from each cell subset was spread evenly across all wells of several immunoSEQ 96-well plates, with each plate serving as a replicate. For sorted subsets, about 210 ng of genomic DNA, equivalent to some 30,000 T cell genomes, went into each replicate PCR. Purified libraries were quantified with a Qubit 3.0 fluorometer, sized on a Bioanalyzer 2100, and re-quantified with the KAPA Library Quantification kit. Every immunoSEQ 96-well plate was sequenced on a separate single-read 150-cycle Illumina NextSeq 550 flow cell. In the source study's methods: The immunoSEQ output contained only junctional sequences without quality scores, so filtering could not match that applied to full-length reads. To assign V/J genes and CDR3, sequences were annotated against IMGT germline references using PyIR, a Python wrapper for IgBLAST v1.9. Reads were filtered out if the reads had weak V/J assignments (E-value above 1e-6), no CDR3, stop codons, out-of-frame junctions, or ambiguous translated residues. V3J clonotypes were defined by identical inferred V gene, J gene, and CDR3 amino acid sequence. The percentage overlap between two repertoires was calculated by dividing the number of shared unique clonotypes by the size of the smaller repertoire. RTK rarefaction, the Chao1 estimator, and Recon v2.1 estimates of unobserved clonotypes were used to assess repertoire richness. Generation probabilities for all TCRbeta clonotypes obtained by the gDNA method from several donors were computed using OLGA. This is the immuneACCESS table as TCRdb keeps it, with only in-frame sequences that have V and J called. A part of the clones is gone; compared with another copy, unresolved V genes explain less than half, and the rest is unexplained. From that table come the V and J calls and clone size; the DNA was used to work out D and trimming. Here the sample has about 1.5 million clones; roughly 96% occur a single time. The ten largest clones capture 1% to 1.5% of the sample.

The sample comprised naive CD4+ T cells sorted from blood. Sample cell subset or site, as interpreted from the label and publication: CD45RA+ positively selected. The TCR was taken from a man aged 25 to 45 in good health.

The CDR3 region has the sequence CASRREVGTGELFF. The DNA reads as follows: TGTGCCAGCCGTCGGGAGGTGGGCACCGGGGAGCTGTTTTTT. The rearranged chain carries TRBV2 and TRBJ2-2; 7 central nucleotides agree with TRBD2. CDR1 and CDR2 are read off the germline V gene as SNHLY and FYNNEI. There are 14 amino acids in the CDR3, from cysteine to phenylalanine inclusive. Solely the CDR3 DNA is kept, with 42 bases framed from the first base. Clipping removes 8 bases from V and 4 bases from J, with 7 as the unmatched junction base count.